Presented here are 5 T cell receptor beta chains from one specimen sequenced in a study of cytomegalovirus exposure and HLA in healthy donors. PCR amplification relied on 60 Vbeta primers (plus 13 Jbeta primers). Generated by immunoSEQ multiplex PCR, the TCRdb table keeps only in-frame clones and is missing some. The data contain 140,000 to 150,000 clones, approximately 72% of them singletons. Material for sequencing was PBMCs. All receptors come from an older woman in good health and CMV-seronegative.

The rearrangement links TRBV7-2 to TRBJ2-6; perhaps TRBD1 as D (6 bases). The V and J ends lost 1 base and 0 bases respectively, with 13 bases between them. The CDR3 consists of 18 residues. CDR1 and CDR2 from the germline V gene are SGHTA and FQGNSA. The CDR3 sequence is CASSLVFRGNSGANVLTF. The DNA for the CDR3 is TGTGCCAGCAGCTTAGTTTTCAGGGGTAACTCTGGGGCCAACGTCCTGACTTTC.

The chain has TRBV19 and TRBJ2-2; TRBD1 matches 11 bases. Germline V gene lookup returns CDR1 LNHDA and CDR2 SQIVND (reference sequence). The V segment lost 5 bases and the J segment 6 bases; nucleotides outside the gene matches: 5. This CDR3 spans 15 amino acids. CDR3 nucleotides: TGTGCCAGTAGTGGGGGACAGGGGGTAGCCGGGGAGCTGTTTTTT. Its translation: CASSGGQGVAGELFF.

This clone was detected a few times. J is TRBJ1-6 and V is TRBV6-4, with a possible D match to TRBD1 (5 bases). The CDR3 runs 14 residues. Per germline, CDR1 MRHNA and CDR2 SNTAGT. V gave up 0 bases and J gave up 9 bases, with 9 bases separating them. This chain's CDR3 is CASSDSPGGSPLHF. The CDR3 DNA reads TGTGCCAGCAGTGACTCGCCCGGGGGTTCACCCCTCCACTTT.

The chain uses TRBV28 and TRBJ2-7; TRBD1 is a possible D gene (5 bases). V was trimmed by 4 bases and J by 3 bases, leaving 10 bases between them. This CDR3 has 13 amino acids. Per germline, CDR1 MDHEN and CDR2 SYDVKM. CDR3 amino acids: CASSSDIYYEQYF. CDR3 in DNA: TGTGCCAGCAGTTCGGACATATACTACGAGCAGTACTTC.

CDR3 coding DNA: TGTGCCAGCCGGGACTTGCGTGTCCACGAGCAGTACTTC. Residues: CASRDLRVHEQYF. V and J are TRBV7-2 and TRBJ2-7; TRBD2 is a possible D gene (6 bases). The CDR3 loop spans 13 amino acids. Germline values: CDR1 SGHTA, CDR2 FQGNSA. Deletions cut 8 bases from V and 5 bases from J, with 16 bases between. The variable domain in full, completed from reference TRBV7-2 and TRBJ2-7, reads GAGVSQSPSNKVTEKGKDVELRCDPISGHTALYWYRQSLGQGLEFLIYFQGNSAPDKSGLPSDRFSAERTGGSVSTLTIQRTQQEDSAVYLCASRDLRVHEQYFGPGTRLTVT.